A selection of T cell receptor beta chains follows, all from one sample in a study of identical twins. TCRdb passed the 5' RACE reads through MiXCR, listing each CDR3 protein once. The sample has over 500,000 distinct CDR3 sequences, less than 25% seen once. These data are also associated with another study on T cells expressing NK-cell markers.

Input material: CD4+ T cells sorted from blood. These receptors all stem from a woman aged 18 to 35 in good health. CDR3s include the opening cysteine and the closing phenylalanine or tryptophan. Each record gives: V gene, clone size, J gene, D gene, CDR3 protein, CDR3 DNA. A D gene is named only where the DNA matches it firmly. Size is omitted from some rows. Given values are once, few, many or a class for expanded clones.

V: TRBV20-1
size: -
J: TRBJ2-5
D: -
CDR3: CSASRPAGYQETQYF
DNA: TGCAGTGCTAGTCGGCCAGCCGGTTACCAAGAGACCCAGTACTTC

V: TRBV6-9
size: -
J: TRBJ2-1
D: -
CDR3: CASSKVLEQFF
DNA: TGTGCCAGCAGCAAAGTACTTGAGCAGTTCTTC

V: TRBV29-1
size: many
J: TRBJ2-2
D: TRBD2
CDR3: CSVEDRGRAITGELFF
DNA: TGCAGCGTTGAAGATCGAGGGAGGGCCATCACCGGGGAGCTGTTTTTT

V: TRBV7-9
size: -
J: TRBJ2-3
D: TRBD2
CDR3: CASSLGTSGVNTDTQYF
DNA: TGTGCCAGCAGCTTAGGGACTAGCGGGGTCAACACAGATACGCAGTATTTT

V: TRBV6-2/TRBV6-3
size: few
J: TRBJ2-6
D: -
CDR3: CASSRDGSSGANVLTF
DNA: TGTGCCAGCAGCAGAGACGGGAGCTCTGGGGCCAACGTCCTGACTTTC

V: TRBV12-3/TRBV12-4
size: few
J: TRBJ1-1
D: -
CDR3: CASSYSGTAVAFF
DNA: TGTGCCAGCAGTTATTCCGGGACGGCGGTGGCTTTCTTT

V: TRBV27
size: -
J: TRBJ2-7
D: TRBD2
CDR3: CASRRGLVNEQYF
DNA: TGTGCCAGCAGAAGAGGACTAGTCAACGAGCAGTACTTC

V: TRBV12-3/TRBV12-4
size: few
J: TRBJ1-2
D: -
CDR3: CASSSGGTGTIYGYTF
DNA: TGTGCCAGCAGTTCCGGGGGAACCGGCACGATCTATGGCTACACCTTC

V: TRBV20-1
size: few
J: TRBJ2-3
D: -
CDR3: CSALTGFGTDTQYF
DNA: TGCAGTGCTCTCACAGGGTTTGGCACAGATACGCAGTATTTT

V: TRBV20-1
size: -
J: TRBJ1-6
D: -
CDR3: CSASPTGRSPLHF
DNA: TGCAGTGCTAGCCCGACAGGTCGTTCACCCCTCCACTTT

V: TRBV20-1
size: few
J: TRBJ2-4
D: -
CDR3: CSATDGTVKNIQYF
DNA: TGCAGTGCTACTGATGGGACTGTCAAAAACATTCAGTACTTC

V: TRBV6-1
size: few
J: TRBJ2-7
D: -
CDR3: CASSDGGGSYEQYF
DNA: TGTGCCAGCAGTGATGGAGGGGGCTCCTACGAGCAGTACTTC

V: TRBV6-1
size: -
J: TRBJ2-7
D: TRBD1
CDR3: CASSTDRGLSYEQYF
DNA: TGTGCCAGCAGTACGGACAGGGGGCTTTCCTACGAGCAGTACTTC